These T cell receptor beta chains were read from a single sample in a study of T-cell memory formation after mild COVID-19. TCRdb reanalysed the 5' RACE reads using MiXCR and keeps one entry per CDR3 protein. The table records approximately 450,000 distinct CDR3 sequences, 15% to 20% of them present only once. Sequencing was done on a sample of PBMCs or a T cell subset sorted from them (not recorded which). Source of these receptors: an adult woman who had mild COVID-19 (a few samples of this study predate the infection). Cell type and time point are not known. Both conserved end residues are part of each CDR3. Each record gives: V gene, CDR3 length, clone size, D gene, J gene, CDR3 protein, CDR3 DNA. A D gene is named only where the DNA matches it firmly. Clone size, where shown, is once, few, many, or a class for clones that have expanded.

TRBV7-9	17	few	.	TRBJ2-7	CASSSGQGKALTYEQYF	TGTGCCAGCAGCTCCGGGCAAGGGAAAGCGCTGACCTACGAGCAGTACTTC
TRBV6-1	18	.	.	TRBJ1-5	CASSGRWMGGGGNQPQHF	TGTGCCAGCAGTGGGAGGTGGATGGGGGGCGGAGGCAATCAGCCCCAGCATTTT
TRBV5-1	16	.	TRBD2	TRBJ2-5	CASSLVAGGQVGSQYF	TGCGCCAGCAGCTTAGTAGCGGGGGGCCAAGTGGGGTCCCAGTACTTC
TRBV19	15	.	TRBD2	TRBJ2-7	CASKAEVAGPYEQYF	TGTGCCAGTAAGGCTGAGGTAGCGGGGCCCTACGAGCAGTACTTC
TRBV10-3	14	.	TRBD2	TRBJ2-5	CAISESGGKETQYF	TGTGCCATCAGTGAGAGCGGGGGGAAAGAGACCCAGTACTTC
TRBV9	14	few	.	TRBJ2-7	CASSVVAESYEQYF	TGTGCCAGCAGCGTAGTTGCGGAATCCTACGAGCAGTACTTC
TRBV29-1	17	.	TRBD1	TRBJ1-2	CSVEFTRWDSVGYGYTF	TGCAGCGTTGAATTCACACGTTGGGACAGTGTGGGGTATGGCTACACCTTC
TRBV19	19	many	TRBD1	TRBJ2-6	CASSIAKGTGDAGANVLTF	TGTGCCAGTAGTATAGCAAAGGGGACAGGGGACGCTGGGGCCAACGTCCTGACTTTC
TRBV9	15	.	.	TRBJ2-1	CASSVEGGALNEQFF	TGTGCCAGCAGCGTAGAGGGCGGGGCATTAAATGAGCAGTTCTTC
TRBV27	13	.	.	TRBJ2-7	CASSYRVLYEQYF	TGTGCCAGCAGTTATCGAGTCCTCTACGAGCAGTACTTC
TRBV2	15	.	TRBD2	TRBJ2-2	CASRDLAGGPGELFF	TGTGCCAGCAGAGATCTAGCGGGAGGGCCCGGGGAGCTGTTTTTT
TRBV11-3	12	.	.	TRBJ2-1	CASSSDYNEQFF	TGTGCCAGCAGCTCGGACTATAATGAGCAGTTCTTC
TRBV14	18	.	.	TRBJ2-2	CASSVYRDSLRNTGELFF	TGTGCCAGCAGCGTATACCGGGACTCTCTTCGGAACACCGGGGAGCTGTTTTTT
TRBV7-2	15	many	.	TRBJ2-3	CASSLAASSADTQYF	TGTGCCAGCAGCTTAGCGGCCAGCTCGGCAGATACGCAGTATTTT
TRBV13	13	.	.	TRBJ2-1	CASSPLSGNGINF	TGTGCCAGCAGCCCGCTATCCGGGAATGGAATCAATTTC
TRBV5-1	17	.	.	TRBJ2-5	CASSLEGLPATQETQYF	TGCGCCAGCAGCTTGGAAGGACTACCAGCTACACAAGAGACCCAGTACTTC
TRBV4-1	18	.	.	TRBJ2-7	CASSQTDGGIGWFYEQYF	TGCGCCAGCAGCCAGACAGACGGGGGCATCGGGTGGTTTTACGAGCAGTACTTC
TRBV6-1	14	once	TRBD1	TRBJ2-5	CASSERQGEKTQYF	TGTGCCAGCAGTGAAAGACAGGGTGAGAAGACCCAGTACTTC
TRBV29-1	11	few	.	TRBJ1-1	CSVGSPIQAFF	TGCAGCGTAGGTTCGCCGATACAAGCTTTCTTT
TRBV11-2	14	few	.	TRBJ1-1	CASSLGGGTTEAFF	TGTGCCAGCAGCTTAGGCGGGGGGACCACTGAAGCTTTCTTT
TRBV6-5	14	few	.	TRBJ1-1	CASRPGGGVTEAFF	TGTGCCAGCAGACCGGGGGGGGGAGTGACTGAAGCTTTCTTT
TRBV7-9	15	.	TRBD2	TRBJ2-7	CASSSELAGGGEQYF	TGTGCCAGCAGCTCGGAACTAGCGGGAGGAGGTGAGCAGTACTTC
TRBV6-2/TRBV6-3	14	few	.	TRBJ2-7	CASTRIAGPYEQYF	TGTGCCAGCACAAGAATAGCAGGACCCTACGAGCAGTACTTC
TRBV6-2/TRBV6-3	13	.	.	TRBJ1-1	CASSLGEDTEAFF	TGTGCCAGCAGTTTAGGCGAGGACACTGAAGCTTTCTTT
TRBV12-3/TRBV12-4	15	many	.	TRBJ2-2	CASSATATNTGELFF	TGTGCCAGCAGTGCGACAGCCACGAACACCGGGGAGCTGTTTTTT
TRBV20-1	15	many	.	TRBJ1-1	CSACVSSTIDSEAFF	TGCAGTGCTTGCGTTAGTTCGACGATAGACTCTGAAGCTTTCTTT
TRBV7-9	14	.	TRBD1	TRBJ1-2	CASSPKGQDYGYTF	TGTGCCAGCAGCCCAAAGGGACAGGACTATGGCTACACCTTC
TRBV6-6	14	.	.	TRBJ1-1	CASSYTGANTEAFF	TGTGCCAGCAGTTATACCGGGGCCAACACTGAAGCTTTCTTT
TRBV7-2	15	few	.	TRBJ2-3	CASSFGTGRTDTQYF	TGTGCCAGCAGCTTTGGGACGGGGCGCACAGATACGCAGTATTTT
TRBV7-9	16	few	.	TRBJ1-2	CASSLHSGTDPYGYTF	TGTGCCAGCAGCCTCCACTCTGGCACCGATCCCTATGGCTACACCTTC
TRBV7-9	11	.	.	TRBJ1-1	CASSLVPEAFF	TGTGCCAGCAGCTTAGTACCTGAAGCTTTCTTT
TRBV14	14	.	.	TRBJ2-5	CASSQDMGAETQYF	TGTGCCAGCAGCCAAGATATGGGGGCAGAGACCCAGTACTTC
TRBV20-1	17	.	TRBD2	TRBJ2-1	CSARDWSSGGSYNEQFF	TGCAGTGCTAGAGATTGGAGTAGCGGGGGGTCCTACAATGAGCAGTTCTTC
TRBV4-1	15	few	.	TRBJ2-5	CASSQAKGPQETQYF	TGCGCCAGCAGCCAAGCGAAGGGGCCCCAAGAGACCCAGTACTTC
TRBV6-5	14	.	TRBD1	TRBJ2-3	CASSSPGGVDTQYF	TGTGCCAGCAGTTCCCCAGGGGGAGTCGATACGCAGTATTTT
TRBV7-6	18	.	.	TRBJ2-1	CASSLLGQGRAGFNEQFF	TGTGCCAGCAGCTTATTGGGGCAGGGTAGGGCTGGGTTCAATGAGCAGTTCTTC
TRBV7-2	14	.	TRBD1	TRBJ1-1	CASSLATGQGEAFF	TGTGCCAGCAGCTTAGCCACCGGACAGGGTGAAGCTTTCTTT
TRBV7-9	15	.	.	TRBJ1-1	CASSSGVTMNTEAFF	TGTGCCAGCAGCTCAGGGGTTACAATGAACACTGAAGCTTTCTTT
TRBV18	11	.	.	TRBJ2-7	CASSPAGVQYF	TGTGCCAGCTCGCCCGCCGGGGTTCAGTACTTC
TRBV4-1	16	few	TRBD2	TRBJ2-1	CASSQEGAGANNEQFF	TGCGCCAGCAGCCAAGAGGGAGCGGGAGCCAACAATGAGCAGTTCTTC
TRBV6-6	14	.	.	TRBJ1-1	CASSRTLGVTEAFF	TGTGCCAGCAGCCGGACATTGGGAGTCACTGAAGCTTTCTTT
TRBV23-1	14	few	.	TRBJ1-2	CASSLDNRTIGYTF	TGCGCCAGCAGTCTGGACAACCGGACTATTGGCTACACCTTC
TRBV7-2	17	.	TRBD2	TRBJ2-3	CASSRNSGGWGTDTQYF	TGTGCCAGCAGCCGAAATAGCGGGGGATGGGGCACAGATACGCAGTATTTT
TRBV5-4	15	.	.	TRBJ2-1	CASSLRNEVLAKQFF	TGTGCCAGCAGCTTGCGAAACGAGGTCCTTGCGAAGCAGTTCTTC
TRBV29-1	12	few	.	TRBJ2-5	CSVAWDQETQYF	TGCAGCGTTGCTTGGGATCAAGAGACCCAGTACTTC
TRBV18	19	few	.	TRBJ2-4	CASSPPWPSPVSGVNIQYF	TGTGCCAGCTCACCACCGTGGCCGTCCCCAGTATCCGGGGTGAACATTCAGTACTTC
TRBV9	13	few	.	TRBJ1-1	CASSVDGGAEAFF	TGTGCCAGCAGCGTAGATGGGGGCGCTGAAGCTTTCTTT
TRBV14	15	.	TRBD1	TRBJ1-2	CASSQVTGGNYGYTF	TGTGCCAGCAGCCAAGTGACAGGGGGGAACTATGGCTACACCTTC
TRBV15	14	.	.	TRBJ1-1	CATSRVSGNTEAFF	TGTGCCACCAGCAGAGTGTCAGGGAACACTGAAGCTTTCTTT
TRBV7-3	15	.	.	TRBJ2-5	CASSLSGTPRETQYF	TGTGCCAGCAGCTTAAGCGGGACTCCTAGGGAGACCCAGTACTTC
TRBV20-1	16	few	TRBD2	TRBJ2-5	CSARDIELAALETQYF	TGCAGTGCTAGAGATATAGAACTAGCGGCTCTTGAGACCCAGTACTTC
TRBV7-9	15	.	TRBD1	TRBJ1-1	CASSPPGGDLSEAFF	TGTGCCAGCAGCCCCCCAGGGGGCGACCTATCCGAAGCTTTCTTT
TRBV4-1	15	.	TRBD1	TRBJ2-7	CASRFGTGGFYEQYF	TGCGCCAGCAGATTCGGGACAGGGGGCTTCTACGAGCAGTACTTC
TRBV20-1	15	few	.	TRBJ2-7	CSARGFGPDTYEQYF	TGCAGTGCTAGAGGATTTGGGCCAGATACTTACGAGCAGTACTTC
TRBV5-1	14	.	TRBD1	TRBJ1-1	CASSLQGAESEAFF	TGCGCCAGCAGCTTACAGGGGGCAGAGTCTGAAGCTTTCTTT
TRBV6-5	15	many	.	TRBJ2-1	CASSYRGAPRNEQFF	TGTGCCAGCAGTTACCGGGGGGCACCACGGAATGAGCAGTTCTTC
TRBV4-3	16	.	.	TRBJ2-1	CASSQGRGRSYNEQFF	TGCGCCAGCAGCCAAGGGCGGGGGCGCTCCTACAATGAGCAGTTCTTC
TRBV7-9	17	.	TRBD2	TRBJ2-1	CASSLVRERGGLDEQFF	TGTGCCAGCAGCCTCGTGAGGGAGCGGGGGGGCCTCGATGAGCAGTTCTTC
TRBV5-1	15	.	.	TRBJ2-2	CASSLPSGVTGELFF	TGCGCCAGCAGCTTGCCTAGTGGCGTCACCGGGGAGCTGTTTTTT
TRBV4-3	16	few	.	TRBJ1-2	CASSQVDTTINYGYTF	TGCGCCAGCAGCCAGGTAGACACCACAATTAACTATGGCTACACCTTC